The clone carrying this T cell receptor beta chain was recorded a few times. What it recognizes is unknown. The CDR3 length is 16 residues. Germline V gene data show CDR1 as SGHTA and CDR2 as FQGNSA. Trimming cost V 5 bases and J 3 bases; bases outside gene matches: 9. These data are taken from a study of T-cell memory formation after mild COVID-19. TCRdb recomputed calls from the 5' RACE reads with MiXCR, one row per CDR3 protein. The sample lists 350,000 to 450,000 distinct CDR3 sequences, around 28% occurring once. General observations from the study: CD4+ contracting clones were mainly CM and EM; CD8+ ones, EMRA. What remained unconfirmed was the SARS-CoV-2 specificity of second-wave clones peaking on day 37. Among clones contracting day 15 to 85, CD4/CD8 was balanced, whereas later expanders leaned CD4+.

J is TRBJ2-1 and V is TRBV7-2; 8 bases agree with TRBD2. The TCR was taken from an adult woman who had mild COVID-19 (a few samples of this study predate the infection). Cell type and time point are not known. The sample taken for sequencing was PBMCs or a T cell subset sorted from them (not recorded which). CDR3 nucleotide sequence: TGTGCCAGCAGCCCTACTAGCGGCCCGAACTACAATGAGCAGTTCTTC. It codes for CASSPTSGPNYNEQFF.